This T cell receptor (beta chain) stems from a study of human T cells and chemical hapten exposure. Study-wide context: TCR yield per sample varied, mainly due to pooled library volumes. Study-wide results and limits: Patch test score rose with PT1 expanded TCRs, significant at 8, 16, 32, not 4.

The time point is: pre-sensitization, week 0. Treatment defined: therapeutic diphenylcyclopropenone sensitization with weekly scalp DPC. Between the trimmed V and J ends, which lost 10 bases and 5 bases, there was a span of 17 bases. Germline V lookup: CDR1 MNHEY, CDR2 SMNVEV (reference sequence). This CDR3 has 13 amino acids. TCRdb called the RACE reads again in MiXCR, with one record for every CDR3 protein. The sample records 80,000 to 100,000 distinct CDR3 sequences, 9.6% being singletons. A remark on this clonotype: Antigen: not known.

This sequence originates from a woman aged 40 to 50 with alopecia areata. Some clones in this sample may be carry-over from other donors' samples. The rearrangement links TRBV27 to TRBJ1-1; maybe TRBD1 (6 bases). Sequenced material: whole blood, taken in connection with sensitization to the hapten diphenylcyclopropenone (DPC). This chain's CDR3 is CATGRQGRTEAFF. The CDR3 bases are TGTGCCACCGGTCGTCAGGGGAGGACTGAAGCTTTCTTT.